This TCR beta chain came from a study of blood T cell repertoires in COVID-19. TCRdb's copy holds only in-frame clones and misses some; the assay was immunoSEQ multiplex PCR. This table holds 200,000 to 250,000 clones, 82% found once. This CDR3 contains 11 residues. V dropped 4 bases and J dropped 6 bases, with 6 bases sitting between them. Germline values: CDR1 MRHNA, CDR2 SNTAGT. The rearrangement joins TRBV6-4 to TRBJ2-5; D ambiguous. The material sequenced was peripheral blood. This clonotype originated in a woman of 80 years or more with acute or convalescent COVID-19. CDR3 sequence: CASSGEKTQYF. DNA for the CDR3: TGTGCCAGCAGTGGAGAAAAGACCCAGTACTTC.